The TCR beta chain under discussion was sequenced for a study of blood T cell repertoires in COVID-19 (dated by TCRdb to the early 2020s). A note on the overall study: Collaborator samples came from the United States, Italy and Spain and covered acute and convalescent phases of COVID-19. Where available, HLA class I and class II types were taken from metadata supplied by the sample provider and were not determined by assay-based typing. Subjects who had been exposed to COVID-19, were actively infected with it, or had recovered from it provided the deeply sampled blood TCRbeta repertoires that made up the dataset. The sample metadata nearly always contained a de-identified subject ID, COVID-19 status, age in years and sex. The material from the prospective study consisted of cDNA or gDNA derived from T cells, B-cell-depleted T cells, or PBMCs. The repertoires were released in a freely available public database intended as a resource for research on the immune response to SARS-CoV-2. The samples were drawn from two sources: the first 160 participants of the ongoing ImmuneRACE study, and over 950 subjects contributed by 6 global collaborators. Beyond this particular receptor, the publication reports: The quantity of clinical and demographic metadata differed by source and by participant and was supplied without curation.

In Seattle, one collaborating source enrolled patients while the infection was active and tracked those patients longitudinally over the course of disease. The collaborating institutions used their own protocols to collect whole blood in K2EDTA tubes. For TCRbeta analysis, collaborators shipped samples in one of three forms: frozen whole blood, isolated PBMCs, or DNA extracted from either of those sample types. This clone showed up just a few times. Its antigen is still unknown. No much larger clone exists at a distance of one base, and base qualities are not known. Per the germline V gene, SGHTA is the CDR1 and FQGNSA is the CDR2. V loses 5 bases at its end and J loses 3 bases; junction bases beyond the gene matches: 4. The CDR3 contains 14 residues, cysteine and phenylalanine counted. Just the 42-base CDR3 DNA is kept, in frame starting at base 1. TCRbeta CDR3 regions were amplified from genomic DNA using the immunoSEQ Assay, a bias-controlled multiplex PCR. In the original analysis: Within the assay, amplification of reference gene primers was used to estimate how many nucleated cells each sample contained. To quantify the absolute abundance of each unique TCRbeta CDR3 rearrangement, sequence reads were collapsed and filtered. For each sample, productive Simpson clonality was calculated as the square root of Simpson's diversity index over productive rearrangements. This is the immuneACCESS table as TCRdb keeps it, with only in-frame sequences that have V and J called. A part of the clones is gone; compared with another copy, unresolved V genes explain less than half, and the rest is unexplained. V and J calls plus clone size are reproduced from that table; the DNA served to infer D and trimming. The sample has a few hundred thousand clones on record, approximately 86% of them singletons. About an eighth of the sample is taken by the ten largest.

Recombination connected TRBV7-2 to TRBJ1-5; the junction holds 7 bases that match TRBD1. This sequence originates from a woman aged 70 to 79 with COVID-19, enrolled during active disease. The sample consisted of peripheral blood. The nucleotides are TGTGCCAGCAGCACGACAGGGTACAATCAGCCCCAGCATTTT. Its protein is CASSTTGYNQPQHF.